Listed below are T cell receptor beta chains from one sample, sequenced in a study of shared clonotypes between healthy human individuals. Using immunoSEQ multiplex PCR, the repertoire was profiled, and TCRdb retains in-frame clones only, with some absent. Found here are about 1 million clones, approximately 80% of them singletons; the top ten hold 0.5% to 0.6%. The sample taken for sequencing was memory CD4+ T cells from PBMCs. The receptors shown here come from a man between 18 and 29 years old in good health. Some clones in this sample may be carry-over from other donors' samples. CDR3s include the opening cysteine and the closing phenylalanine or tryptophan. Fields, in order: clone size, V gene, D gene, J gene, CDR3 protein, CDR3 DNA. D genes are given only for firm matches. Clone size is stated in some rows and not others, as once, few, many or a class when expanded.

>NA|TRBV4-1|NA|TRBJ2-5
CASSQVEGETQYF
TGCGCCAGCAGCCAAGTAGAAGGAGAGACCCAGTACTTC
>NA|TRBV5-6|NA|TRBJ2-1
CASSLAEGEQFF
TGTGCCAGCAGCTTGGCGGAAGGTGAGCAGTTCTTC
>NA|TRBV7-8|TRBD1|TRBJ1-1
CASSLGQALEAFF
TGTGCCAGCAGCCTCGGACAGGCCCTTGAAGCTTTCTTT
>once|TRBV28|NA|TRBJ2-7
CASSLQGGYEQYF
TGTGCCAGCAGTCTGCAGGGGGGCTACGAGCAGTACTTC
>few|TRBV28|TRBD1|TRBJ1-2
CAAGDRGYGYTF
TGTGCCGCCGGAGACAGGGGCTATGGCTACACCTTC
>NA|TRBV5-1|NA|TRBJ2-3
CASSLGFRDTQYF
TGCGCCAGCAGCTTGGGATTCCGAGATACGCAGTATTTT
>NA|TRBV7-9|NA|TRBJ1-2
CASSLAGSYTF
TGTGCCAGCAGCTTGGCGGGTTCCTACACCTTC
>NA|TRBV28|NA|TRBJ1-5
CAAGAPIYQPQHF
TGTGCAGCCGGGGCCCCAATCTATCAGCCCCAGCATTTT
>NA|TRBV7-2|NA|TRBJ2-1
CASSLVGGLNNEQFF
TGTGCCAGCAGCTTAGTTGGGGGACTCAACAATGAGCAGTTCTTC
>NA|TRBV6-1|NA|TRBJ2-3
CASSEGTQYF
TGTGCCAGCAGTGAAGGTACGCAGTATTTT
>NA|TRBV5-5|NA|TRBJ1-2
CASSLLVVGYGYTF
TGTGCCAGCAGCTTGCTGGTGGTAGGCTATGGCTACACCTTC
>NA|TRBV7-9|TRBD2|TRBJ2-3
CASSLTAGGTDTQYF
TGTGCCAGCAGCCTAACAGCGGGAGGGACAGATACGCAGTATTTT
>once|TRBV5-1|NA|TRBJ2-3
CASSSFPGLPTDTQYF
TGCGCCAGCAGCTCCTTCCCGGGACTTCCCACAGATACGCAGTATTTT
>NA|TRBV11-2|NA|TRBJ2-3
CASSLFSRGAMDTQYF
TGTGCCAGCAGCTTGTTTTCGCGCGGAGCCATGGATACGCAGTATTTT
>many|TRBV7-2|TRBD2|TRBJ2-1
CASSLGLAVYNEQFF
TGTGCCAGCAGCTTAGGGCTAGCGGTCTACAATGAGCAGTTCTTC
>NA|TRBV5-4|NA|TRBJ2-7
CASSFVDEQYF
TGTGCCAGCAGCTTCGTCGACGAGCAGTACTTC
>many|TRBV30|NA|TRBJ2-7
CAWGSSYEQYF
TGTGCCTGGGGGAGCTCCTACGAGCAGTACTTC
>NA|TRBV7-9|NA|TRBJ1-4
CASSQGGSLFF
TGTGCCAGCAGCCAAGGAGGTTCACTGTTTTTT
>NA|TRBV9|TRBD2|TRBJ2-1
CASSLIAGVGEQFF
TGTGCCAGCAGCTTAATAGCGGGAGTGGGTGAGCAGTTCTTC
>NA|TRBV6-1|NA|TRBJ2-1
CASKGLFSYNEQFF
TGTGCCAGCAAGGGACTCTTCTCCTACAATGAGCAGTTCTTC
>NA|TRBV29-1|NA|TRBJ1-1
CSVEGLGDTEAFF
TGCAGCGTTGAGGGCCTGGGGGACACTGAAGCTTTCTTT
>NA|TRBV29-1|TRBD2|TRBJ2-5
CSVRASGRSVETQYF
TGCAGCGTTCGGGCTAGCGGGAGGTCGGTTGAGACCCAGTACTTC